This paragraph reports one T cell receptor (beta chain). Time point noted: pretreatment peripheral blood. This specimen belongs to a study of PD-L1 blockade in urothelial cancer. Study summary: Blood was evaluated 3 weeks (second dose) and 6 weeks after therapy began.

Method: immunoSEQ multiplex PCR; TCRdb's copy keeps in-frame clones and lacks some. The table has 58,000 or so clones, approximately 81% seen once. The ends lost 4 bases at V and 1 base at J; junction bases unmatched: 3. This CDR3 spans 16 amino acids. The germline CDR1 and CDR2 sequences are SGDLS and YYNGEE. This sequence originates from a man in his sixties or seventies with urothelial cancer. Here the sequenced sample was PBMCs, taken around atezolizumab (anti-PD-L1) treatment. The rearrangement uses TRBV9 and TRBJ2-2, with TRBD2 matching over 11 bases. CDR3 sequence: CASSQGTSGNTGELFF. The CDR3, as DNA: TGTGCCAGCAGCCAGGGGACTAGCGGGAACACCGGGGAGCTGTTTTTT.